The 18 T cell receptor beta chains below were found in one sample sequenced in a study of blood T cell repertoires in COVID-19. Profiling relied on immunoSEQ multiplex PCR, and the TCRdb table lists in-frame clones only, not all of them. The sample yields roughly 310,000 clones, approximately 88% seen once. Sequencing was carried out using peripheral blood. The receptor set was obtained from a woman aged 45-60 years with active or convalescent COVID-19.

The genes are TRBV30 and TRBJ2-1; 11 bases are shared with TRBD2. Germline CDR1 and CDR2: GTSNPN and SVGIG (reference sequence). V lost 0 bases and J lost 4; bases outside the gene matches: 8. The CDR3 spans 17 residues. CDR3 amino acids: CAWSVFLTSGTYNEQFF. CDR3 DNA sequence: TGTGCCTGGAGTGTGTTCTTGACTAGCGGGACTTACAATGAGCAGTTCTTC.

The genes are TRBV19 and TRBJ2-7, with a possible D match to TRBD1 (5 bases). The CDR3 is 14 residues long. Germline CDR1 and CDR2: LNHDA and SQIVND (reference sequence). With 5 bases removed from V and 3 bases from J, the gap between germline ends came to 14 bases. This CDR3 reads CASSGLDKIYEQYF. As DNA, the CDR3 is TGTGCCAGTAGTGGGTTGGACAAAATCTACGAGCAGTACTTC. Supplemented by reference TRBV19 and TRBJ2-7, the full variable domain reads DGGITQSPKYLFRKEGQNVTLSCEQNLNHDAMYWYRQDPGQGLRLIYYSQIVNDFQKGDIAEGYSVSREKKESFPLTVTSAQKNPTAFYLCASSGLDKIYEQYFGPGTRLTVT.

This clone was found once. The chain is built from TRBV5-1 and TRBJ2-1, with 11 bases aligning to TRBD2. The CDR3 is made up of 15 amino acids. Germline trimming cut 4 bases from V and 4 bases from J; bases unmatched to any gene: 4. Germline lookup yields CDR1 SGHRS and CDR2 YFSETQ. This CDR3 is CASSQGTSGYNEQFF. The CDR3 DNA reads TGCGCCAGCAGCCAAGGGACTAGCGGTTACAATGAGCAGTTCTTC.

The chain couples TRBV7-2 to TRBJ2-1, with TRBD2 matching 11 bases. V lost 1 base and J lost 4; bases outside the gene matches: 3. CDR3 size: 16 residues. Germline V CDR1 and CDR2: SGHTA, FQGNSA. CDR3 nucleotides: TGTGCCAGCAGCTTAGTGGCTAGCGGGGGGTACAATGAGCAGTTCTTC. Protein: CASSLVASGGYNEQFF. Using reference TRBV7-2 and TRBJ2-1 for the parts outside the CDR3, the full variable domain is GAGVSQSPSNKVTEKGKDVELRCDPISGHTALYWYRQSLGQGLEFLIYFQGNSAPDKSGLPSDRFSAERTGGSVSTLTIQRTQQEDSAVYLCASSLVASGGYNEQFFGPGTRLTVL.

The CDR3 loop reads CASSRLGTGASQPQHF. CDR3 DNA sequence: TGTGCCAGCAGTCGCCTAGGGACAGGGGCGAGTCAGCCCCAGCATTTT. The genes are TRBV6-2 or TRBV6-3 and TRBJ1-5; 10 bases agree with TRBD1. This CDR3 is 16 amino acids long. Germline V gene sequence: CDR1 MNHEY, CDR2 SVGEGT. The junction had 10 bases not matched to a gene; V was cut back by 5 bases and J by 6 bases.

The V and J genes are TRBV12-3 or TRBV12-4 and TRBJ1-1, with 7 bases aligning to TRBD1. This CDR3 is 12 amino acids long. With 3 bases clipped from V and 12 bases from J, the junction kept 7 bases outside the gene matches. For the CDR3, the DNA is TGTGCCAGCAGTTTTAACAGGGGTCAGTCTTTCTTT. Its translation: CASSFNRGQSFF.

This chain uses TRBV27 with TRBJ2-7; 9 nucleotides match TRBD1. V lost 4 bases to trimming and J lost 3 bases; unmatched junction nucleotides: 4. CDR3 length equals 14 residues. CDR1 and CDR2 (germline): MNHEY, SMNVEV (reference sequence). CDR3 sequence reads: CASSYGTGIYEQYF. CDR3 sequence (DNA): TGTGCCAGCAGTTACGGGACAGGGATCTACGAGCAGTACTTC.

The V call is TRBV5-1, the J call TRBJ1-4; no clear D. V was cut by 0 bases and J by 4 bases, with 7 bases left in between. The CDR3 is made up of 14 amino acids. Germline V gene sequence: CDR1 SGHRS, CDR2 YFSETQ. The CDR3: CASSLDSYNEKLFF. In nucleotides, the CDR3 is TGCGCCAGCAGCTTGGACAGTTATAATGAAAAACTGTTTTTT.

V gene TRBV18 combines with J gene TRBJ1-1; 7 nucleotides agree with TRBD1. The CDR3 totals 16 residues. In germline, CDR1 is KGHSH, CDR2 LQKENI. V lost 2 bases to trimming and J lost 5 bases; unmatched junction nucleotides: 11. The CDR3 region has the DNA TGTGCCAGCTCACCAAAGGGGGCAGCTCGGGTTACTGAAGCTTTCTTT. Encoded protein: CASSPKGAARVTEAFF.

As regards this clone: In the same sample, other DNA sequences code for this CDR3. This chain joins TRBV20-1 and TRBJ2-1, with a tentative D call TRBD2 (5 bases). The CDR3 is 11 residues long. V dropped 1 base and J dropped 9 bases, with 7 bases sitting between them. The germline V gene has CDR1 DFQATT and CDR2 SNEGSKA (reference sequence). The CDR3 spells CSARGSGEQFF. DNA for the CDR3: TGCAGTGCTAGAGGGAGCGGTGAGCAGTTCTTC.

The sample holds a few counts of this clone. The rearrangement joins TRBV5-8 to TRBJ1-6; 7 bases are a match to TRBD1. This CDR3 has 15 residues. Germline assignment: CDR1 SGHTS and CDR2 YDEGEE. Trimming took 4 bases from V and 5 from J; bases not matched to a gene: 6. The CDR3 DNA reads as TGTGCCAGCAGCAGAACAGGGGAAGATAATTCACCCCTCCACTTT. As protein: CASSRTGEDNSPLHF.

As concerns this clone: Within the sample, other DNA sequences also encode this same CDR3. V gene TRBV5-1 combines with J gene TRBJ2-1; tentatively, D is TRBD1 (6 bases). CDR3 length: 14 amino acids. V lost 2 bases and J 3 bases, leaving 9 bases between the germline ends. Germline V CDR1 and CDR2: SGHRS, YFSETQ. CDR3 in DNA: TGCGCCAGCAGCTTCGGACAGAACTACAATGAGCAGTTCTTC. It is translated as CASSFGQNYNEQFF.

This CDR3 reads CASRLRTSGSETQYF. CDR3 DNA: TGTGCCAGCAGGCTCAGGACTAGCGGGAGCGAGACCCAGTACTTC. V is TRBV11-2 and J is TRBJ2-5; 13 nucleotides align to TRBD2. This CDR3 is 15 amino acids long. V lost 6 bases, J lost 5 bases, and 6 bases stayed unmatched. CDR1 is SGHAT, CDR2 FQNNGV, per germline.

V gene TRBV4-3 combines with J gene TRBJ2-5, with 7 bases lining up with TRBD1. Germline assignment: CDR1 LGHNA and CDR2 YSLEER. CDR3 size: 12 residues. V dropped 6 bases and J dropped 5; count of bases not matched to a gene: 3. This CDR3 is CASSYRGETQYF. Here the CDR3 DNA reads TGCGCCAGCAGTTACAGGGGTGAGACCCAGTACTTC.

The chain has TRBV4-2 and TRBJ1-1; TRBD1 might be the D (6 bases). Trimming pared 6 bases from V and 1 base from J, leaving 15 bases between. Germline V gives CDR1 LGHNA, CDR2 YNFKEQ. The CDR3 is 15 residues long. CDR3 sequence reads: CASRDSRVSNTEAFF. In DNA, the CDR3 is TGTGCCAGCAGGGACAGTAGAGTTTCGAACACTGAAGCTTTCTTT.

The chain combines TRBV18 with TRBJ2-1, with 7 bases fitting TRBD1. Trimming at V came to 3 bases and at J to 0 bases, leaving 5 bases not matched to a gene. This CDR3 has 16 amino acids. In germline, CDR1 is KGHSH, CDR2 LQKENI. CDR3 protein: CASSPASGGSYNEQFF. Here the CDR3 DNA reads TGTGCCAGCTCACCGGCCTCAGGGGGCTCCTACAATGAGCAGTTCTTC.

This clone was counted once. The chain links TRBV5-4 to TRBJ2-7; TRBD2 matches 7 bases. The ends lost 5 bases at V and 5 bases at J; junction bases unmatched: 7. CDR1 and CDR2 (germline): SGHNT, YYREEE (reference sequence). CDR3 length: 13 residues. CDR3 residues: CASRDRLANEQYF. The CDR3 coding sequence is TGTGCCAGCAGGGACCGACTAGCCAACGAGCAGTACTTC.

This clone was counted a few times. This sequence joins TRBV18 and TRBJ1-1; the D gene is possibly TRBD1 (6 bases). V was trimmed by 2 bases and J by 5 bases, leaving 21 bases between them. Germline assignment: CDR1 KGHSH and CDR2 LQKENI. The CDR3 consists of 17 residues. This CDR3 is CASSPSLPNRVGTEAFF. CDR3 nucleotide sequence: TGTGCCAGCTCACCATCTCTTCCCAACAGGGTAGGGACTGAAGCTTTCTTT.